Following are 7 T cell receptor beta chains from one sample sequenced in a study of shared clonotypes between healthy human individuals. Clones were read by immunoSEQ multiplex PCR, and TCRdb kept only the in-frame ones, dropping some. In the table there are some 2.3 million clones, more than 85% of which are singletons. Sequenced material: naive CD4+ T cells from PBMCs. Indicated subset: CD45RA+ positively selected. All receptors come from a man aged 18 to 30 in good health. Some clones in this sample may be carry-over from other donors' samples.

The rearrangement links TRBV28 to TRBJ1-4, with D unresolved. The CDR3 is made up of 19 amino acids. Germline CDR1 and CDR2: MDHEN and SYDVKM. V lost 3 bases, J lost 0 bases, and 20 bases lay in between. The CDR3 nucleotides read TGTGCCAGCAGTTTCCCGCCGGGCCGAAACCATGCAACTAATGAAAAACTGTTTTTT. This encodes CASSFPPGRNHATNEKLFF.

The V and J genes are TRBV6-5 and TRBJ2-7, with 10 positions matching TRBD2. V lost 0 bases, J lost 3 bases, and 2 bases stayed unmatched. The CDR3 length is 15 residues. The germline V gene has CDR1 MNHEY and CDR2 SVGAGI. The CDR3 reads CASSYSLAGGYEQYF. CDR3 DNA: TGTGCCAGCAGTTACTCGTTAGCGGGGGGCTACGAGCAGTACTTC.

The genes are TRBV4-1 and TRBJ1-1, with 9 nucleotides matching TRBD1. The CDR3 has 18 residues. CDR1 MGHRA and CDR2 YSYEKL come from the germline V gene. V lost 1 base, J lost 1 base, and 10 bases stayed unmatched. The CDR3 nucleotides read TGCGCCAGCAGCCAAGCCCCGGGACAGGGCGCCCCGAACACTGAAGCTTTCTTT. Translation gives CASSQAPGQGAPNTEAFF.

This chain joins TRBV5-1 and TRBJ2-5; D call uncertain. The CDR3 is 12 amino acids. Germline lookup yields CDR1 SGHRS and CDR2 YFSETQ. The V gene lost 0 bases and the J gene lost 8 bases, with 8 bases spanning the gap. The CDR3 protein is CASSLEDPTQYF. Here the CDR3 DNA reads TGCGCCAGCAGCTTGGAGGACCCTACCCAGTACTTC.

Worth noting for this clone: Different DNA sequences within this sample yield the same CDR3. V usage is TRBV2 and J usage is TRBJ2-7; D ambiguous. The germline V gene has CDR1 SNHLY and CDR2 FYNNEI. CDR3 length: 11 residues. Trimming removed 7 bases from V and 3 bases from J, with 7 bases in between. As DNA, the CDR3 is TGTGCCAGCACTTACAGCTACGAGCAGTACTTC. It translates to CASTYSYEQYF. The variable domain in full, with the rest retrieved from reference TRBV2 and TRBJ2-7, is EPEVTQTPSHQVTQMGQEVILRCVPISNHLYFYWYRQILGQKVEFLVSFYNNEISEKSEIFDDQFSVERPDGSNFTLKIRSTKLEDSAMYFCASTYSYEQYFGPGTRLTVT.

This rearrangement joins TRBV7-3 to TRBJ2-1, with 8 nucleotides matching TRBD1. Per the germline V gene, CDR1 is SGHTA and CDR2 is FQGTGA. J lost 6 bases, V lost 0 bases, and 7 bases had no gene match. This CDR3 has 16 residues. The CDR3 loop is CASSLTFGQGANEQFF. In DNA, the CDR3 is TGTGCCAGCAGCTTAACGTTTGGTCAGGGGGCCAATGAGCAGTTCTTC.

The V gene is TRBV6-1, the J gene TRBJ2-5; 8 nucleotides agree with TRBD1. The length of the CDR3 is 15 residues. Germline assignment: CDR1 MNHNS and CDR2 SASEGT. V dropped 7 bases and J dropped 2; count of bases not matched to a gene: 9. CDR3 protein: CASTPRGTGQETQYF. The CDR3 DNA is TGTGCCAGCACCCCTAGGGGGACAGGACAAGAGACCCAGTACTTC.